The rows below give T cell receptor beta chains drawn from one sample of a study of blood T cell repertoires in COVID-19. Profiled with immunoSEQ multiplex PCR; TCRdb holds only in-frame clones, not every one. The sample contains more than 350,000 clones, 87% of which appear only once. The sample taken for sequencing was peripheral blood. Source of these receptors: a woman in her 30s with COVID-19, enrolled during active disease. Each CDR3 is given without its conserved first and last residue. Some rows have no size entry. The others give once, few or many, or a class for an expanded clone.

J | V | size | CDR3
TRBJ2-7 | TRBV14 | - | ASSHRRTSYEQY
TRBJ2-3 | TRBV27 | once | ASSLIGTGSSTDTQY
TRBJ1-2 | TRBV29-1 | once | SVSRDSYGYT
TRBJ1-2 | TRBV3-1/TRBV3-2 | - | ASSPRQGYGYT
TRBJ2-7 | TRBV27 | - | ASGYRVHEQY
TRBJ2-4 | TRBV6-5 | - | ASSRTSGSRDIQY
TRBJ2-5 | TRBV5-1 | - | ASSLGGGTSLPSQY
TRBJ2-6 | TRBV9 | - | ASSPTGISGANVLT
TRBJ2-7 | TRBV6-5 | - | ASSLSGTGGYEQY
TRBJ1-2 | TRBV28 | - | ASSSTGRGYT
TRBJ1-5 | TRBV2 | - | ASSEAMGQDLGSNQPQH
TRBJ2-2 | TRBV5-6 | - | ASSFTGVLTNTGELF
TRBJ2-1 | TRBV24-1 | - | ATSALNEQF
TRBJ1-2 | TRBV9 | few | ASSATGGGGYT
TRBJ2-7 | TRBV9 | - | ASSGGHSEFDEQY
TRBJ2-5 | TRBV7-9 | - | ASSPGLVRETQY
TRBJ1-2 | TRBV9 | - | ASSVGQGAGYGYT
TRBJ2-5 | TRBV7-9 | - | ASSPTGEVGTQY
TRBJ2-7 | TRBV7-8 | - | ASSWPQTYEQY
TRBJ2-3 | TRBV9 | - | ASSSRQGEPTDTQY
TRBJ2-1 | TRBV6-5 | - | ASSQGTSGRNEQF
TRBJ1-4 | TRBV6-5 | - | ASRAQGAGEKLF
TRBJ2-3 | TRBV9 | once | ASSARLAGVTDTQY
TRBJ2-3 | TRBV19 | - | ASRAGIHTQY
TRBJ1-3 | TRBV5-1 | - | ASSLARQTDTIY
TRBJ2-7 | TRBV30 | - | AWLGQGKTYEQY
TRBJ2-5 | TRBV19 | - | ASSIGAGGARETQY
TRBJ1-3 | TRBV5-1 | - | ASSLDGQIFGTIY
TRBJ1-5 | TRBV12-3/TRBV12-4 | - | ASTAGGTQPQH
TRBJ1-4 | TRBV28 | - | ASLEATGLEKLF
TRBJ2-2 | TRBV10-3 | - | AISELGLAGGYANTGELF
TRBJ2-3 | TRBV28 | - | ASSLSGRARADTQY
TRBJ2-2 | TRBV10-2 | - | ASSERRMAAANTGELF
TRBJ2-4 | TRBV2 | - | ASSDYRGGNIQY
TRBJ1-1 | TRBV3-1/TRBV3-2 | - | ASSRRSQVNTEAF
TRBJ2-5 | TRBV29-1 | - | SVVGGTGWETQY
TRBJ2-7 | TRBV6-6 | - | ACAREGLSYEQY
TRBJ2-7 | TRBV18 | - | ASSLTDSPPHEQY
TRBJ1-4 | TRBV4-1 | many | ASTSPLLQQGGEKLF
TRBJ2-7 | TRBV5-5 | - | ASSTGQTTHGQY
TRBJ2-7 | TRBV9 | - | ASSPPLAARKCYEQY
TRBJ2-1 | TRBV5-1 | once | ASRREGLALNEQF
TRBJ1-1 | TRBV5-6 | few | ASSPTPTGSGTEAF
TRBJ1-2 | TRBV10-2 | - | ASGGGGTDYGYT
TRBJ2-7 | TRBV11-2 | - | ASSGGLRTYEQY
TRBJ2-7 | TRBV27 | - | ASSLFDRGVYEQY
TRBJ1-1 | TRBV5-4 | many | ASSSGQTLSMNTEAF
TRBJ2-7 | TRBV9 | - | ASSVGGTGWYEQY
TRBJ2-1 | TRBV19 | - | ASGGGANYNEQF
TRBJ2-7 | TRBV15 | - | ATSSQGGSYEQY
TRBJ1-6 | TRBV23-1 | - | ASSRSSRGPLSSYNSPLH
TRBJ2-1 | TRBV24-1 | few | ATGPRTSGAYRL
TRBJ1-2 | TRBV4-2 | once | ASSQVRGTYGYT
TRBJ2-7 | TRBV19 | - | ASSVGLRAEQY
TRBJ1-5 | TRBV2 | - | ASGGQLNQPQH
TRBJ2-7 | TRBV9 | - | ASSVGQGLSYEQY
TRBJ2-1 | TRBV9 | many | ASSAVSGSYYNEQF
TRBJ2-1 | TRBV19 | - | ASSISGWNEQF
TRBJ2-2 | TRBV3-1/TRBV3-2 | - | ASSQETAYTGELF
TRBJ1-1 | TRBV4-1 | - | ASSQNTRDDEAF